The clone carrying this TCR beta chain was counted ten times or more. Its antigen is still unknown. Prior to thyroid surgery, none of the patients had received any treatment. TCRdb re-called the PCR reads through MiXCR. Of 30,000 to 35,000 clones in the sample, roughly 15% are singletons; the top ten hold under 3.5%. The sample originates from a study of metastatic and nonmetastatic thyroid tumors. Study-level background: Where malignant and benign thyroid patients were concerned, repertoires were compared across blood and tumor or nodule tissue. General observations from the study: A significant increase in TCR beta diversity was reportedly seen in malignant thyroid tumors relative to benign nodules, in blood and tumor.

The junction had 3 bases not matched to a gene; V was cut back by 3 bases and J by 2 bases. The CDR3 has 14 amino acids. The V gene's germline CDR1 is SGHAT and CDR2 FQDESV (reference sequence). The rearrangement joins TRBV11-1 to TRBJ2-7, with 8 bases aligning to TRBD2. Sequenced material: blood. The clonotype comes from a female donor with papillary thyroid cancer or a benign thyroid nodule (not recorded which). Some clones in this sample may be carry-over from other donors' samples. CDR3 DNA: TGTGCCAGCAGCTTGCGGGAGGCTCCCTACGAGCAGTACTTC. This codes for CASSLREAPYEQYF.